These T cell receptor beta chains were read from a single sample in a study of shared clonotypes between healthy human individuals. Clones were sequenced by immunoSEQ multiplex PCR, and TCRdb holds only the in-frame ones, with some missing. The table records 2 million to 2.5 million clones, less than 95% of them present only once. The sample comprised naive CD4+ T cells from PBMCs. The receptor source for this set is a young man in good health. Some clones in this sample may be carry-over from other donors' samples. CDR3s include the opening cysteine and the closing phenylalanine or tryptophan. A D gene is named only where the DNA matches it firmly. Not every row has a clone size; where given, it reads once, few, many or a size class.

clone_size: .; v_call: TRBV19; d_call: .; j_call: TRBJ1-2; cdr3_aa: CASSYREVRYGYTF; cdr3_nt: TGTGCCAGTAGCTACAGGGAGGTTCGCTATGGCTACACCTTC
clone_size: .; v_call: TRBV2; d_call: TRBD2; j_call: TRBJ2-5; cdr3_aa: CASSGTSVQETQYF; cdr3_nt: TGTGCCAGCAGCGGGACTAGCGTTCAAGAGACCCAGTACTTC
clone_size: .; v_call: TRBV5-6; d_call: .; j_call: TRBJ2-3; cdr3_aa: CASSPRGPVADTQYF; cdr3_nt: TGTGCCAGCAGCCCCCGTGGACCGGTCGCAGATACGCAGTATTTT
clone_size: .; v_call: TRBV19; d_call: .; j_call: TRBJ1-5; cdr3_aa: CASSILGQSNQPQHF; cdr3_nt: TGTGCCAGTAGTATCTTAGGACAGAGCAATCAGCCCCAGCATTTT
clone_size: few; v_call: TRBV9; d_call: .; j_call: TRBJ2-1; cdr3_aa: CASSVYDLNEQFF; cdr3_nt: TGTGCCAGCAGCGTATACGACCTCAATGAGCAGTTCTTC
clone_size: .; v_call: TRBV6-4; d_call: TRBD2; j_call: TRBJ2-3; cdr3_aa: CASFKRELGTDTQYF; cdr3_nt: TGTGCCAGCTTTAAGCGGGAGTTAGGGACAGATACGCAGTATTTT
clone_size: .; v_call: TRBV28; d_call: .; j_call: TRBJ2-7; cdr3_aa: CASSYRTYEQYF; cdr3_nt: TGTGCCAGCAGTTACAGGACCTACGAGCAGTACTTC
clone_size: .; v_call: TRBV30; d_call: .; j_call: TRBJ2-6; cdr3_aa: CAWSVGRAGANVLTF; cdr3_nt: TGTGCCTGGAGCGTAGGCAGGGCTGGGGCCAACGTCCTGACTTTC
clone_size: .; v_call: TRBV7-7; d_call: .; j_call: TRBJ2-5; cdr3_aa: CASSLVGETQYF; cdr3_nt: TGTGCCAGCAGCTTAGTCGGGGAGACCCAGTACTTC
clone_size: .; v_call: TRBV30; d_call: .; j_call: TRBJ2-3; cdr3_aa: CAWGTGFELGDTQYF; cdr3_nt: TGTGCCTGGGGAACAGGGTTCGAGTTGGGAGATACGCAGTATTTT
clone_size: .; v_call: TRBV11-2; d_call: .; j_call: TRBJ2-1; cdr3_aa: CASSTRRSYNEQFF; cdr3_nt: TGTGCCAGCAGCACACGGAGGTCCTACAATGAGCAGTTCTTC
clone_size: once; v_call: TRBV18; d_call: .; j_call: TRBJ2-7; cdr3_aa: CASQRSQEAAVEQYF; cdr3_nt: TGTGCCAGCCAAAGGTCACAGGAGGCGGCTGTCGAGCAGTACTTC
clone_size: .; v_call: TRBV14; d_call: TRBD2; j_call: TRBJ2-1; cdr3_aa: CASSQVRLAGVFYNEQFF; cdr3_nt: TGTGCCAGCAGCCAAGTCCGTCTAGCGGGAGTGTTTTACAATGAGCAGTTCTTC
clone_size: .; v_call: TRBV4-1; d_call: .; j_call: TRBJ1-4; cdr3_aa: CASRRERANEKLFF; cdr3_nt: TGCGCCAGCAGGCGGGAGAGGGCTAATGAAAAACTGTTTTTT
clone_size: once; v_call: TRBV20-1; d_call: .; j_call: TRBJ2-7; cdr3_aa: CSARSYEQYF; cdr3_nt: TGCAGTGCTAGGAGCTACGAGCAGTACTTC
clone_size: .; v_call: TRBV19; d_call: .; j_call: TRBJ2-3; cdr3_aa: CASSIGGTGRTDTQYF; cdr3_nt: TGTGCCAGTAGTATAGGGGGCACGGGACGTACGGATACGCAGTATTTT
clone_size: .; v_call: TRBV7-2; d_call: .; j_call: TRBJ2-5; cdr3_aa: CASSRIRTGETQYF; cdr3_nt: TGTGCCAGCAGCCGGATTAGAACAGGGGAGACCCAGTACTTC
clone_size: .; v_call: TRBV6-6; d_call: .; j_call: TRBJ2-2; cdr3_aa: CASSPTANTGELFF; cdr3_nt: TGTGCCAGCAGCCCTACAGCGAACACCGGGGAGCTGTTTTTT
clone_size: .; v_call: TRBV5-1; d_call: TRBD1; j_call: TRBJ2-5; cdr3_aa: CASSSGQGQETQYF; cdr3_nt: TGCGCCAGCAGCTCGGGACAGGGACAAGAGACCCAGTACTTC
clone_size: once; v_call: TRBV7-3; d_call: .; j_call: TRBJ1-1; cdr3_aa: CASSFSGDTEAFF; cdr3_nt: TGTGCCAGCAGCTTCTCAGGGGACACTGAAGCTTTCTTT
clone_size: .; v_call: TRBV15; d_call: .; j_call: TRBJ1-1; cdr3_aa: CATSRPPSSEAFF; cdr3_nt: TGTGCCACCAGCAGGCCTCCCTCCAGTGAAGCTTTCTTT
clone_size: .; v_call: TRBV5-1; d_call: .; j_call: TRBJ1-4; cdr3_aa: CASSILGEKLFF; cdr3_nt: TGCGCCAGCAGCATCTTGGGAGAAAAACTGTTTTTT
clone_size: .; v_call: TRBV6-5; d_call: .; j_call: TRBJ1-1; cdr3_aa: CASSYSTGTEAFF; cdr3_nt: TGTGCCAGCAGTTACTCAACGGGGACTGAAGCTTTCTTT
clone_size: few; v_call: TRBV5-1; d_call: .; j_call: TRBJ2-3; cdr3_aa: CASSLVVSTDTQYF; cdr3_nt: TGCGCCAGCAGCTTGGTAGTGAGCACAGATACGCAGTATTTT
clone_size: .; v_call: TRBV2; d_call: .; j_call: TRBJ2-2; cdr3_aa: CASSEQTAAIGELFF; cdr3_nt: TGTGCCAGCAGTGAACAGACAGCCGCGATAGGGGAGCTGTTTTTT
clone_size: .; v_call: TRBV28; d_call: TRBD1; j_call: TRBJ1-2; cdr3_aa: CASSQGGGPPYGYTF; cdr3_nt: TGTGCCAGCAGTCAGGGGGGAGGGCCCCCCTATGGCTACACCTTC
clone_size: .; v_call: TRBV27; d_call: .; j_call: TRBJ2-7; cdr3_aa: CASSLKALGYEQYF; cdr3_nt: TGTGCCAGCAGTTTGAAGGCCCTCGGCTACGAGCAGTACTTC
clone_size: .; v_call: TRBV9; d_call: TRBD2; j_call: TRBJ2-7; cdr3_aa: CASSVTSGGPYEQYF; cdr3_nt: TGTGCCAGCAGCGTTACTAGCGGGGGCCCCTACGAGCAGTACTTC
clone_size: .; v_call: TRBV20-1; d_call: .; j_call: TRBJ1-1; cdr3_aa: CRVGMNTEAFF; cdr3_nt: TGCAGGGTGGGCATGAACACTGAAGCTTTCTTT
clone_size: .; v_call: TRBV28; d_call: .; j_call: TRBJ2-3; cdr3_aa: CASSFYAVWADTQYF; cdr3_nt: TGTGCCAGCAGTTTTTACGCGGTTTGGGCAGATACGCAGTATTTT
clone_size: .; v_call: TRBV6-5; d_call: .; j_call: TRBJ1-2; cdr3_aa: CASSYSGTNYGYTF; cdr3_nt: TGTGCCAGCAGTTACTCAGGCACTAACTATGGCTACACCTTC
clone_size: .; v_call: TRBV28; d_call: .; j_call: TRBJ1-4; cdr3_aa: CASSLDSYRLNEKLFF; cdr3_nt: TGTGCCAGCAGTTTAGATTCGTACCGCCTTAATGAAAAACTGTTTTTT
clone_size: .; v_call: TRBV28; d_call: .; j_call: TRBJ2-3; cdr3_aa: CASSFLSGTDTQYF; cdr3_nt: TGTGCCAGCAGTTTCCTATCCGGAACAGATACGCAGTATTTT
clone_size: .; v_call: TRBV5-4; d_call: TRBD1; j_call: TRBJ2-7; cdr3_aa: CASSRQGAVGSYEQYF; cdr3_nt: TGTGCCAGCAGTCGCCAGGGGGCGGTGGGGTCCTACGAGCAGTACTTC
clone_size: .; v_call: TRBV5-1; d_call: TRBD2; j_call: TRBJ2-1; cdr3_aa: CASSFLAGGPDEQFF; cdr3_nt: TGCGCCAGCAGCTTCCTAGCGGGAGGGCCAGATGAGCAGTTCTTC
clone_size: .; v_call: TRBV11-2; d_call: .; j_call: TRBJ2-1; cdr3_aa: CASSLVRLVYNEQFF; cdr3_nt: TGTGCCAGCAGCTTAGTCAGACTAGTATACAATGAGCAGTTCTTC
clone_size: .; v_call: TRBV5-1; d_call: .; j_call: TRBJ2-1; cdr3_aa: CASSRGTSEAIYEQFF; cdr3_nt: TGCGCCAGCAGCCGCGGGACCTCCGAGGCTATATATGAGCAGTTCTTC
clone_size: .; v_call: TRBV18; d_call: .; j_call: TRBJ2-7; cdr3_aa: CASSPPGPGSYEQYF; cdr3_nt: TGTGCCAGCTCACCACCTGGCCCCGGCTCCTACGAGCAGTACTTC
clone_size: .; v_call: TRBV19; d_call: .; j_call: TRBJ1-2; cdr3_aa: CASSIRGSGYTF; cdr3_nt: TGTGCCAGTAGTATACGGGGTTCTGGCTACACCTTC
clone_size: .; v_call: TRBV27; d_call: .; j_call: TRBJ1-3; cdr3_aa: CASSKANSGNTIYF; cdr3_nt: TGTGCCAGCAGTAAGGCAAACTCTGGAAACACCATATATTTT
clone_size: .; v_call: TRBV18; d_call: .; j_call: TRBJ2-1; cdr3_aa: CASSPLAPSYNEQFF; cdr3_nt: TGTGCCAGCTCACCACTCGCGCCTTCCTACAATGAGCAGTTCTTC
clone_size: .; v_call: TRBV6-6; d_call: TRBD1; j_call: TRBJ1-4; cdr3_aa: CASTGTESSTNEKLFF; cdr3_nt: TGTGCCAGCACCGGGACAGAGTCGTCAACTAATGAAAAACTGTTTTTT
clone_size: once; v_call: TRBV4-3; d_call: TRBD2; j_call: TRBJ2-1; cdr3_aa: CASSQVASGTYNEQFF; cdr3_nt: TGCGCCAGCAGCCAAGTTGCTAGCGGAACCTACAATGAGCAGTTCTTC
clone_size: .; v_call: TRBV4-3; d_call: .; j_call: TRBJ2-1; cdr3_aa: CASSQEPRRAQFF; cdr3_nt: TGCGCCAGCAGCCAAGAGCCTAGGCGGGCGCAGTTCTTC
clone_size: .; v_call: TRBV9; d_call: .; j_call: TRBJ2-1; cdr3_aa: CASSPQLTVGDEQFF; cdr3_nt: TGTGCCAGCAGCCCTCAATTGACGGTGGGGGATGAGCAGTTCTTC
clone_size: .; v_call: TRBV10-3; d_call: .; j_call: TRBJ2-1; cdr3_aa: CAISDGRASYNEQFF; cdr3_nt: TGTGCCATCAGTGATGGGCGGGCCAGCTACAATGAGCAGTTCTTC
clone_size: .; v_call: TRBV5-1; d_call: TRBD2; j_call: TRBJ2-7; cdr3_aa: CASSLVMNGGTYEQYF; cdr3_nt: TGCGCCAGCAGCTTGGTTATGAACGGGGGGACCTACGAGCAGTACTTC
clone_size: .; v_call: TRBV5-1; d_call: .; j_call: TRBJ1-4; cdr3_aa: CASSFRPAEKLFF; cdr3_nt: TGCGCCAGCAGCTTTAGGCCAGCTGAAAAACTGTTTTTT
clone_size: .; v_call: TRBV5-1; d_call: .; j_call: TRBJ2-3; cdr3_aa: CASSLELGGSPYF; cdr3_nt: TGCGCCAGCAGCTTGGAGCTAGGAGGTTCTCCCTATTTT
clone_size: .; v_call: TRBV30; d_call: .; j_call: TRBJ1-4; cdr3_aa: CAWNSGINEKLFF; cdr3_nt: TGTGCCTGGAATTCCGGGATTAATGAAAAACTGTTTTTT
clone_size: once; v_call: TRBV2; d_call: TRBD1; j_call: TRBJ2-4; cdr3_aa: CASSQDRERNIQYF; cdr3_nt: TGTGCCAGCAGCCAGGACAGGGAGCGAAACATTCAGTACTTC
clone_size: .; v_call: TRBV28; d_call: .; j_call: TRBJ2-2; cdr3_aa: CASSHGGVGTGELFF; cdr3_nt: TGTGCCAGCAGCCACGGGGGAGTGGGCACCGGGGAGCTGTTTTTT
clone_size: .; v_call: TRBV11-3; d_call: TRBD1; j_call: TRBJ2-7; cdr3_aa: CASSFIGTGGDIRVSYEQYF; cdr3_nt: TGTGCCAGCAGCTTCATCGGGACAGGGGGCGATATTAGGGTCTCCTACGAGCAGTACTTC
clone_size: .; v_call: TRBV7-9; d_call: .; j_call: TRBJ2-7; cdr3_aa: CASSSRPYEQYF; cdr3_nt: TGTGCCAGCAGCTCACGCCCGTACGAGCAGTACTTC
clone_size: .; v_call: TRBV7-9; d_call: .; j_call: TRBJ2-7; cdr3_aa: CASSFSGISAREQYF; cdr3_nt: TGTGCCAGCAGCTTTTCCGGTATATCGGCCCGGGAGCAGTACTTC
clone_size: .; v_call: TRBV2; d_call: TRBD2; j_call: TRBJ2-3; cdr3_aa: CASSRLAGVTDTQYF; cdr3_nt: TGTGCCAGCAGTCGGCTTGCGGGAGTGACAGATACGCAGTATTTT
clone_size: .; v_call: TRBV28; d_call: .; j_call: TRBJ2-7; cdr3_aa: CASSLSGPTYEQYF; cdr3_nt: TGTGCCAGCAGTTTATCCGGACCGACCTACGAGCAGTACTTC
clone_size: .; v_call: TRBV29-1; d_call: .; j_call: TRBJ2-2; cdr3_aa: CSATVGGGGTGELFF; cdr3_nt: TGCAGCGCAACAGTAGGGGGAGGCGGCACCGGGGAGCTGTTTTTT
clone_size: .; v_call: TRBV4-2; d_call: .; j_call: TRBJ1-6; cdr3_aa: CASSPSLGDWGNSPLHF; cdr3_nt: TGTGCCAGCAGCCCCAGTCTGGGGGATTGGGGTAATTCACCCCTCCACTTT
clone_size: .; v_call: TRBV29-1; d_call: .; j_call: TRBJ1-1; cdr3_aa: CSVPPRDKNTEAFF; cdr3_nt: TGCAGCGTCCCCCCCCGAGACAAGAACACTGAAGCTTTCTTT